What follows are 15 T cell receptor beta chains derived from one specimen sequenced in a study of T-cell reconstitution after alpha-beta-depleted transplantation in children. Library preparation (for TCRbeta) was performed with unique molecular identifiers. A single record per CDR3 protein comes from TCRdb applying MiXCR to the PCR reads. This table holds some 500,000 distinct CDR3 sequences, approximately 29% found once. Sequenced here: PBMCs from the stem cell graft donor, sampled from the stem cell graft. Receptor source: a human donor who donated a stem cell graft to a child with aplastic anemia.

This rearrangement joins TRBV5-1 to TRBJ1-1; tentatively, D is TRBD1 (5 bases). The ends were cut back, 1 base at V and 7 bases at J, with 17 bases in the middle. The germline V gene has CDR1 SGHRS and CDR2 YFSETQ. CDR3 length: 15 residues. Here the CDR3 reads CASSLFSGAGLEAFF. The CDR3 nucleotides are TGCGCCAGCAGCTTGTTCTCTGGGGCCGGCCTTGAAGCTTTCTTT.

The rearrangement joins TRBV15 to TRBJ2-7, with 8 bases identical to TRBD1. This CDR3 has 15 amino acids. V trimming: 5 bases; J trimming: 2 bases; junction bases outside the gene matches: 8. CDR1 is LNHNV, CDR2 YYDKDF, per germline (reference sequence). In nucleotides, the CDR3 is TGTGCCACCAGCGGACCTGGACAGGGTGCCTACGAGCAGTACTTC. This gives the protein CATSGPGQGAYEQYF.

The rearrangement links TRBV13 to TRBJ2-1, with TRBD2 matching 12 bases. The junction had 13 bases not matched to a gene; V was cut back by 6 bases and J by 7 bases. In germline, CDR1 is PRHDT, CDR2 FYEKMQ (reference sequence). The CDR3 contains 17 residues. CDR3 sequence (DNA): TGTGCCAGCAGTTTCTATCCTACTAGCGGGAGGTGGAATGAGCAGTTCTTC. It specifies CASSFYPTSGRWNEQFF.

This clonotype was counted once. A much larger clone sits a single nucleotide away, making a read error possible. This chain joins TRBV2 and TRBJ2-1; the D is unclear. Germline V gives CDR1 SNHLY, CDR2 FYNNEI. This CDR3 is 13 amino acids long. With 2 bases removed from V and 15 bases from J, the gap between germline ends came to 17 bases. CDR3 in DNA: TGTGCCAGCAGTGAATCCGTGAGGAATAGAAGGTTCTTC. This gives the protein CASSESVRNRRFF.

V and J are TRBV24-1 and TRBJ2-5; 7 nucleotides match TRBD1. V dropped 7 bases and J dropped 2; count of bases not matched to a gene: 3. This CDR3 region has 13 residues. Germline CDR1 is KGHDR and CDR2 is SFDVKD. The CDR3 spells CATSPGQQETQYF. CDR3 nucleotide sequence: TGTGCCACCAGCCCGGGACAGCAAGAGACCCAGTACTTC.

The chain combines TRBV10-3 with TRBJ2-7; 7 bases map to TRBD2. The germline V gene encodes CDR1 ENHRY and CDR2 SYGVKD. This CDR3 region has 15 residues. V gave up 2 bases and J gave up 0 bases; unmatched junction bases: 4. In DNA, the CDR3 is TGTGCCATCAGTGAGAGCGGGGTCAGCTCCTACGAGCAGTACTTC. This gives the protein CAISESGVSSYEQYF.

The CDR3 here is CASKMTGKVTGANVLTF. The CDR3 DNA is TGTGCCAGCAAGATGACAGGGAAAGTAACTGGGGCCAACGTCCTGACTTTC. The V and J genes are TRBV12-3 or TRBV12-4 and TRBJ2-6; 7 positions agree with TRBD1. V lost 7 bases to trimming and J lost 2 bases; unmatched junction nucleotides: 11. The CDR3 is 17 amino acids.

This clonotype appeared a few times. CDR3 region: CASRDSGRNNEQFF. The CDR3 DNA is TGTGCCAGCAGGGATAGCGGGAGAAACAATGAGCAGTTCTTC. The gene calls are TRBV6-2 or TRBV6-3 and TRBJ2-1, with 9 bases lining up with TRBD2. Trimming removed 6 bases from V and 5 bases from J; junction bases left unmatched: 5. CDR3 length equals 14 residues. Germline V CDR1 and CDR2: MNHEY, SVGEGT.

This chain uses TRBV27 with TRBJ1-2; weak D call: TRBD1 (5 bases). V lost 5 bases and J 5 bases, leaving 12 bases between the germline ends. This CDR3 spans 13 amino acids. Germline V gives CDR1 MNHEY, CDR2 SMNVEV (reference sequence). In nucleotides, the CDR3 is TGTGCCAGCAGTCCCGGGACGAGGTATGGCTACACCTTC. It is translated as CASSPGTRYGYTF.

In DNA, the CDR3 is TGTGCCAGCAGCTTAACACCGCAGGCAAAGTACTTC. It encodes CASSLTPQAKYF. The rearrangement uses TRBV13 and TRBJ2-5; D remains ambiguous. Between the trimmed V and J ends, which lost 2 bases and 12 bases, there was a span of 13 bases. Germline assignment: CDR1 PRHDT and CDR2 FYEKMQ (reference sequence). The CDR3 length is 12 residues.

This chain joins TRBV11-1 and TRBJ2-6; 8 bases are shared with TRBD1. With 3 bases clipped from V and 0 bases from J, the junction kept 7 bases outside the gene matches. Germline assignment: CDR1 SGHAT and CDR2 FQDESV (reference sequence). CDR3 length: 18 residues. CDR3 protein: CASSFRDRPGSGANVLTF. CDR3 DNA: TGTGCCAGCAGCTTCCGGGACAGGCCCGGCTCTGGGGCCAACGTCCTGACTTTC.

This clonotype was observed a handful of times. The rearrangement joins TRBV10-1 to TRBJ2-1; TRBD1 might be the D (5 bases). Germline assignment: CDR1 WNHNN and CDR2 SYGVQD (reference sequence). V was cut by 0 bases and J by 6 bases, with 12 bases left in between. This CDR3 has 15 amino acids. The CDR3 loop reads CASSESGATVNEQFF. CDR3 in DNA: TGCGCCAGCAGTGAGTCAGGGGCGACCGTCAATGAGCAGTTCTTC.

This clonotype was detected only a few times. The gene calls are TRBV7-7 and TRBJ2-3; 7 bases agree with TRBD2. The CDR3 has 14 residues. Germline V CDR1 and CDR2: SSHAT, FNYEAQ (reference sequence). Losses at the gene ends were 5 bases for V and 6 bases for J; bases not matched to a gene: 8. The CDR3 nucleotides are TGTGCCAGCAGCCAAAGCGGGACCTTGGATACGCAGTATTTT. Protein sequence: CASSQSGTLDTQYF.

The rearrangement links TRBV19 to TRBJ2-1, with TRBD2 matching 14 bases. V was pared by 10 bases and J by 9 bases, with 8 bases of the junction left unmatched. The germline V gene encodes CDR1 LNHDA and CDR2 SQIVND (reference sequence). This CDR3 has 14 amino acids. CDR3 sequence (DNA): TGTGCCACCGAGACTAGCGGGAGGGTCGGTGAGCAGTTCTTC. This sequence encodes CATETSGRVGEQFF. The variable domain in full, completed from reference TRBV19 and TRBJ2-1, reads DGGITQSPKYLFRKEGQNVTLSCEQNLNHDAMYWYRQDPGQGLRLIYYSQIVNDFQKGDIAEGYSVSREKKESFPLTVTSAQKNPTAFYLCATETSGRVGEQFFGPGTRLTVL.

V is TRBV12-3 or TRBV12-4 and J is TRBJ2-7; D uncertain. The CDR3 extends over 11 amino acids. V was shortened by 4 bases and J by 3 bases, with 4 bases between the two germline ends. CDR3 residues: CASSSSYEQYV. The CDR3 region has the DNA TGTGCCAGCAGTTCCAGCTACGAGCAGTACGTC.